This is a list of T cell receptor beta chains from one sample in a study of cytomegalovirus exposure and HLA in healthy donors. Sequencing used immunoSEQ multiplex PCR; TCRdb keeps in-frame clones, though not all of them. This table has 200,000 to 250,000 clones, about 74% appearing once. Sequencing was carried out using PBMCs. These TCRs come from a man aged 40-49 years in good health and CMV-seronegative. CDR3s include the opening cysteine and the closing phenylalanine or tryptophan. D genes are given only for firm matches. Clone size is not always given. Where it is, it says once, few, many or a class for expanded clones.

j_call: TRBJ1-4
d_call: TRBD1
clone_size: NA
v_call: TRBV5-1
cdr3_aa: CASSLASVRGEEKLFF
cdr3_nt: TGCGCCAGCAGCTTGGCCTCTGTCAGGGGGGAGGAAAAACTGTTTTTT

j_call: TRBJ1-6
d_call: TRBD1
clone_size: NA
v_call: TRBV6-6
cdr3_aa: CASSREDRGLGSPLHF
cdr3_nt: TGTGCCAGCAGCCGAGAAGACAGGGGTTTGGGTTCACCCCTCCACTTT

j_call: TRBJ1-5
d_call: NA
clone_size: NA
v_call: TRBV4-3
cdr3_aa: CASSADTFNQPQHF
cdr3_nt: TGCGCCAGCAGCGCGGACACCTTTAATCAGCCCCAGCATTTT

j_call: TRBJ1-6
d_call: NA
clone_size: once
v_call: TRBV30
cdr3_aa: CAWETGNSPLHF
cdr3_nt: TGTGCCTGGGAAACAGGGAATTCACCCCTCCACTTT

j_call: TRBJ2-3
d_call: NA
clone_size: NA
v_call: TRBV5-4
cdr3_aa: CASSSPGVTDTQYF
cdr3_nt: TGTGCCAGCAGCTCCCCCGGGGTCACAGATACGCAGTATTTT

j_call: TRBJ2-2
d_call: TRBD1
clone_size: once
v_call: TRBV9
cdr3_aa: CASSSRTGETGELFF
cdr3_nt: TGTGCCAGCAGCTCACGAACAGGGGAAACCGGGGAGCTGTTTTTT

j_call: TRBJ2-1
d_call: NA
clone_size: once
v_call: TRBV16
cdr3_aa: CASSQSRGFSYNEQFF
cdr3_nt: TGTGCCAGCAGCCAATCACGGGGGTTCTCCTACAATGAGCAGTTCTTC

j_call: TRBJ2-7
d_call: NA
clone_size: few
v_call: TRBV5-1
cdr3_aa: CASSLRIPSAMEQYF
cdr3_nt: TGCGCCAGCAGCTTGAGGATTCCTAGCGCTATGGAGCAGTACTTC

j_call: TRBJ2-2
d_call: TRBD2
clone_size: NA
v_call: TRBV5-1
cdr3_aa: CASKIRLAEGGELFF
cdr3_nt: TGCGCCAGCAAGATAAGACTAGCGGAGGGCGGGGAGCTGTTTTTT

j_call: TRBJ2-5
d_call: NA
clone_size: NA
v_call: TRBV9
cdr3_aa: CASSVAGQGTQYF
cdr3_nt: TGTGCCAGCAGCGTAGCCGGGCAGGGGACCCAGTACTTC

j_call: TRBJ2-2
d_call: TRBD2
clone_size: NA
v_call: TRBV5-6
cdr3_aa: CASRSGTNTGELFF
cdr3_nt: TGTGCCAGCAGAAGCGGGACGAACACCGGGGAGCTGTTTTTT

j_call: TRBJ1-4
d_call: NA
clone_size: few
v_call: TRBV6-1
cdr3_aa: CASSVDISNEKLFF
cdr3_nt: TGTGCCAGCAGTGTAGACATCTCTAATGAAAAACTGTTTTTT

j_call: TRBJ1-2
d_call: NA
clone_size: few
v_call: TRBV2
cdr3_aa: CASSGDTGNGYTF
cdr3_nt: TGTGCCAGCAGTGGGGACACAGGAAATGGCTACACCTTC

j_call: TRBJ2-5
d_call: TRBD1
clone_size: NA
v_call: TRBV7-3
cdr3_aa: CASSPRTGTGEAQYF
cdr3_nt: TGTGCCAGCAGCCCTCGGACAGGGACCGGGGAGGCCCAGTACTTC

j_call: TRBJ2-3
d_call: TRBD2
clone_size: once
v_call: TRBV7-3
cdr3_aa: CASSATSGSLVTQYF
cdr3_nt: TGTGCCAGCAGCGCGACTAGCGGGAGTCTCGTTACGCAGTATTTT